This T cell receptor beta chain was observed in a study of blood T cell repertoires in COVID-19. Study at large: Donors in the United States, Italy and Spain gave samples during acute or convalescent COVID-19. Sample material is recorded as cDNA or gDNA derived from T cells, B-cell-depleted T cells, or PBMCs.

The CDR3 runs 13 residues. V lost 0 bases, J lost 8 bases, and 10 bases lay in between. Germline V lookup: CDR1 MNHEY, CDR2 SVGEGT. The assay was immunoSEQ multiplex PCR, and TCRdb's table has in-frame clones only and misses some. The sample holds about 200,000 clones, about 88% seen once. Seattle patients were enrolled while actively infected and followed longitudinally. The sample consisted of peripheral blood. The chain joins TRBV6-2 or TRBV6-3 to TRBJ1-2, with D possibly matching TRBD1 (5 bases). This receptor was obtained from a woman aged 45 to 65 with COVID-19, enrolled during active disease. As DNA, the CDR3 is TGTGCCAGCAGTTACTCGAACCGGGGGGGCTACACCTTC. This sequence encodes CASSYSNRGGYTF.